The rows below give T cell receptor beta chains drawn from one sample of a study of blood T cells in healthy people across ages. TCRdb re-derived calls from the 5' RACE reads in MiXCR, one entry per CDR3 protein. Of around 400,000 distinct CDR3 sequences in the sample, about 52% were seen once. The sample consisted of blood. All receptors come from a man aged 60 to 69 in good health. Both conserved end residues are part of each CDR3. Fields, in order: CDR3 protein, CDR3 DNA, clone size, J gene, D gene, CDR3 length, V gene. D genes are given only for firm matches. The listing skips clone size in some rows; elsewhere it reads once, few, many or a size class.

CDR3 protein: CSARDLDTEAFF; CDR3 DNA: TGCAGTGCTAGAGATTTGGACACTGAAGCTTTCTTT; clone size: NA; J gene: TRBJ1-1; D gene: NA; CDR3 length: 12; V gene: TRBV20-1
CDR3 protein: CASSEFRAGGLKTQYF; CDR3 DNA: TGTGCCAGCAGTGAATTTCGAGCGGGGGGTTTGAAGACCCAGTACTTC; clone size: NA; J gene: TRBJ2-5; D gene: TRBD2; CDR3 length: 16; V gene: TRBV6-1
CDR3 protein: CASSFAGAYNEQYF; CDR3 DNA: TGTGCCAGCAGTTTTGCGGGGGCCTACAATGAGCAGTACTTC; clone size: NA; J gene: TRBJ2-7; D gene: NA; CDR3 length: 14; V gene: TRBV27
CDR3 protein: CSVGARQGNQPQHF; CDR3 DNA: TGCAGTGTCGGGGCCCGACAGGGAAATCAGCCCCAGCATTTT; clone size: few; J gene: TRBJ1-5; D gene: TRBD1; CDR3 length: 14; V gene: TRBV20-1
CDR3 protein: CASTTGTSPLHF; CDR3 DNA: TGTGCCAGCACAACAGGGACCTCACCCCTCCACTTT; clone size: once; J gene: TRBJ1-6; D gene: NA; CDR3 length: 12; V gene: TRBV27
CDR3 protein: CASSLAGRPTDTQYF; CDR3 DNA: TGCGCCAGCAGTCTAGCGGGAAGGCCAACGGATACGCAATATTTT; clone size: NA; J gene: TRBJ2-3; D gene: TRBD2; CDR3 length: 15; V gene: TRBV4-3
CDR3 protein: CASSPDLDQETQYF; CDR3 DNA: TGTGCCAGCAGCCCCGACCTGGACCAAGAGACCCAGTACTTC; clone size: many; J gene: TRBJ2-5; D gene: NA; CDR3 length: 14; V gene: TRBV11-2
CDR3 protein: CSAPVGGTRRGSPLHF; CDR3 DNA: TGCAGTGCCCCGGTTGGGGGGACAAGGAGAGGTTCACCCCTCCACTTT; clone size: NA; J gene: TRBJ1-6; D gene: NA; CDR3 length: 16; V gene: TRBV20-1
CDR3 protein: CASSLEAGGTGELFF; CDR3 DNA: TGCGCCAGCAGCTTGGAAGCGGGAGGAACCGGGGAGCTGTTTTTT; clone size: NA; J gene: TRBJ2-2; D gene: TRBD2; CDR3 length: 15; V gene: TRBV5-1
CDR3 protein: CASSQEVAANIQYF; CDR3 DNA: TGCGCCAGCAGCCAAGAGGTAGCGGCGAACATTCAGTACTTC; clone size: NA; J gene: TRBJ2-4; D gene: NA; CDR3 length: 14; V gene: TRBV4-3
CDR3 protein: CASSLSGRYSYNEQFF; CDR3 DNA: TGTGCCAGCAGTTTATCGGGGCGCTACTCCTACAATGAGCAGTTCTTC; clone size: once; J gene: TRBJ2-1; D gene: NA; CDR3 length: 16; V gene: TRBV27
CDR3 protein: CASSPIRYEQYF; CDR3 DNA: TGTGCCAGCAGTCCCATCCGCTACGAGCAGTACTTC; clone size: many; J gene: TRBJ2-7; D gene: NA; CDR3 length: 12; V gene: TRBV28
CDR3 protein: CASSLSLVGDTQYF; CDR3 DNA: TGCGCCAGCAGCCTCTCCCTCGTCGGGGATACGCAGTATTTT; clone size: NA; J gene: TRBJ2-3; D gene: NA; CDR3 length: 14; V gene: TRBV5-1
CDR3 protein: CASSDSRGLAETADTQYF; CDR3 DNA: TGTGCCAGCAGTGATAGCCGGGGACTGGCGGAGACCGCAGATACGCAGTATTTT; clone size: NA; J gene: TRBJ2-3; D gene: NA; CDR3 length: 18; V gene: TRBV25-1
CDR3 protein: CASTKTDTGELFF; CDR3 DNA: TGTGCTTCCACCAAAACAGACACCGGGGAGCTGTTTTTT; clone size: NA; J gene: TRBJ2-2; D gene: NA; CDR3 length: 13; V gene: TRBV6-5
CDR3 protein: CASRPPGLAGGASTDTQYF; CDR3 DNA: TGTGCCAGCAGACCACCGGGACTAGCGGGAGGTGCTAGCACAGATACGCAGTATTTT; clone size: many; J gene: TRBJ2-3; D gene: TRBD2; CDR3 length: 19; V gene: TRBV7-2
CDR3 protein: CASSYGPEGTQYF; CDR3 DNA: TGTGCCAGCAGTTACGGACCCGAAGGGACCCAGTACTTC; clone size: NA; J gene: TRBJ2-5; D gene: NA; CDR3 length: 13; V gene: TRBV6-5
CDR3 protein: CASSGVGTSGGDNEQFF; CDR3 DNA: TGCGCCAGCAGCGGGGTCGGGACTAGCGGGGGAGACAATGAGCAGTTCTTC; clone size: many; J gene: TRBJ2-1; D gene: TRBD2; CDR3 length: 17; V gene: TRBV4-1
CDR3 protein: CASSRRGSSSYNEQFF; CDR3 DNA: TGTGCCAGCAGCAGGAGGGGCTCGAGCTCCTACAATGAGCAGTTCTTC; clone size: many; J gene: TRBJ2-1; D gene: NA; CDR3 length: 16; V gene: TRBV3-1
CDR3 protein: CASSQDSSPQEQYF; CDR3 DNA: TGCGCCAGCAGCCAAGATTCGAGTCCTCAAGAGCAGTACTTC; clone size: many; J gene: TRBJ2-7; D gene: NA; CDR3 length: 14; V gene: TRBV4-3
CDR3 protein: CASSTQASGLANNEQFF; CDR3 DNA: TGTGCCAGCAGCACCCAGGCGTCAGGACTAGCGAACAATGAGCAGTTCTTC; clone size: few; J gene: TRBJ2-1; D gene: TRBD2; CDR3 length: 17; V gene: TRBV7-2
CDR3 protein: CASSHATSGSYEQYF; CDR3 DNA: TGCGCCAGCAGCCACGCAACTAGCGGCTCCTACGAGCAGTACTTC; clone size: NA; J gene: TRBJ2-7; D gene: TRBD2; CDR3 length: 15; V gene: TRBV4-3
CDR3 protein: CARQYEGSTDTQYF; CDR3 DNA: TGTGCCAGACAATACGAGGGGAGCACAGATACGCAGTATTTT; clone size: NA; J gene: TRBJ2-3; D gene: NA; CDR3 length: 14; V gene: TRBV2
CDR3 protein: CASSLAPGVETQYF; CDR3 DNA: TGTGCCAGCAGTTTAGCGCCAGGGGTAGAGACCCAGTACTTC; clone size: few; J gene: TRBJ2-5; D gene: NA; CDR3 length: 14; V gene: TRBV12-3/TRBV12-4
CDR3 protein: CASSPQGQGRYDDEQYF; CDR3 DNA: TGTGCCAGCAGCCCCCAGGGACAGGGGAGGTACGACGACGAGCAGTACTTC; clone size: NA; J gene: TRBJ2-7; D gene: TRBD1; CDR3 length: 17; V gene: TRBV4-2
CDR3 protein: CASGASGSGETQYF; CDR3 DNA: TGTGCCAGCGGGGCTAGCGGGAGTGGAGAGACCCAGTACTTC; clone size: few; J gene: TRBJ2-5; D gene: TRBD2; CDR3 length: 14; V gene: TRBV6-5
CDR3 protein: CASSSTASSYEQYF; CDR3 DNA: TGTGCCAGCAGTTCCACCGCGAGCTCCTACGAGCAGTACTTC; clone size: few; J gene: TRBJ2-7; D gene: NA; CDR3 length: 14; V gene: TRBV12-3/TRBV12-4
CDR3 protein: CASSRGRAEQYF; CDR3 DNA: TGTGCCAGCAGTCGAGGGCGGGCCGAGCAGTACTTC; clone size: NA; J gene: TRBJ2-7; D gene: NA; CDR3 length: 12; V gene: TRBV28
CDR3 protein: CASSAGTSGRLGTDTQYF; CDR3 DNA: TGTGCCAGCAGCGCCGGGACTAGCGGGAGGTTAGGCACAGATACGCAGTATTTT; clone size: NA; J gene: TRBJ2-3; D gene: TRBD2; CDR3 length: 18; V gene: TRBV9
CDR3 protein: CASSYIPRLAGGDEQFF; CDR3 DNA: TGTGCCAGCAGTTACATTCCCCGACTAGCGGGGGGCGATGAGCAGTTCTTC; clone size: NA; J gene: TRBJ2-1; D gene: TRBD2; CDR3 length: 17; V gene: TRBV6-2/TRBV6-3
CDR3 protein: CASSLGALKIYQPQHF; CDR3 DNA: TGTGCCAGCAGTTTAGGCGCACTTAAGATTTATCAGCCCCAGCATTTT; clone size: NA; J gene: TRBJ1-5; D gene: NA; CDR3 length: 16; V gene: TRBV12-3/TRBV12-4
CDR3 protein: CASSLGGPRYEQYF; CDR3 DNA: TGTGCCAGCAGCTTGGGGGGACCTCGATACGAGCAGTACTTC; clone size: few; J gene: TRBJ2-7; D gene: NA; CDR3 length: 14; V gene: TRBV7-9
CDR3 protein: CASSELAGTSTDTQYF; CDR3 DNA: TGTGCCAGCAGTGAACTAGCGGGTACTAGCACAGATACGCAGTATTTT; clone size: NA; J gene: TRBJ2-3; D gene: TRBD2; CDR3 length: 16; V gene: TRBV6-1
CDR3 protein: CASSLRGGASVQYF; CDR3 DNA: TGTGCCAGCAGCTTAAGGGGGGGGGCCTCGGTGCAGTACTTC; clone size: NA; J gene: TRBJ2-7; D gene: NA; CDR3 length: 14; V gene: TRBV7-2
CDR3 protein: CSVGSVAGSYNEQFF; CDR3 DNA: TGCAGCGTTGGTTCGGTAGCGGGATCGTACAATGAGCAGTTCTTC; clone size: NA; J gene: TRBJ2-1; D gene: TRBD2; CDR3 length: 15; V gene: TRBV29-1
CDR3 protein: CATSEVGGNNEKLFF; CDR3 DNA: TGTGCCACCAGTGAAGTTGGAGGAAATAATGAAAAACTGTTTTTT; clone size: once; J gene: TRBJ1-4; D gene: NA; CDR3 length: 15; V gene: TRBV24-1
CDR3 protein: CASGPAGGPSLGEQYF; CDR3 DNA: TGTGCCAGCGGACCAGCGGGAGGGCCTTCCCTTGGGGAGCAGTACTTC; clone size: NA; J gene: TRBJ2-7; D gene: TRBD2; CDR3 length: 16; V gene: TRBV7-2
CDR3 protein: CASSLLQSSYNEQFF; CDR3 DNA: TGTGCCAGCAGCTTATTACAGAGCTCCTACAATGAGCAGTTCTTC; clone size: NA; J gene: TRBJ2-1; D gene: NA; CDR3 length: 15; V gene: TRBV5-5
CDR3 protein: CASSLTSGGRTGELFF; CDR3 DNA: TGTGCCAGCAGCCTGACTAGCGGGGGGCGCACCGGGGAGCTGTTTTTT; clone size: NA; J gene: TRBJ2-2; D gene: TRBD2; CDR3 length: 16; V gene: TRBV11-2
CDR3 protein: CASSYSTRGNEQFF; CDR3 DNA: TGTGCCAGCAGTTACTCGACTCGCGGCAATGAGCAGTTCTTC; clone size: NA; J gene: TRBJ2-1; D gene: NA; CDR3 length: 14; V gene: TRBV6-6
CDR3 protein: CAFSSGDGYGYTF; CDR3 DNA: TGTGCCTTTTCCTCGGGCGACGGCTATGGCTACACCTTC; clone size: NA; J gene: TRBJ1-2; D gene: NA; CDR3 length: 13; V gene: TRBV28
CDR3 protein: CASSQDSSGANVLTF; CDR3 DNA: TGCGCCAGCAGCCAGGACAGCTCTGGGGCCAACGTCCTGACTTTC; clone size: NA; J gene: TRBJ2-6; D gene: NA; CDR3 length: 15; V gene: TRBV4-1
CDR3 protein: CASAVAVVRQQFF; CDR3 DNA: TGCGCCAGCGCAGTGGCGGTAGTCCGTCAGCAGTTCTTC; clone size: NA; J gene: TRBJ2-1; D gene: NA; CDR3 length: 13; V gene: TRBV5-1
CDR3 protein: CSARDAEGALSPLHF; CDR3 DNA: TGCAGTGCTAGAGATGCGGAGGGGGCTTTGTCACCCCTCCACTTT; clone size: once; J gene: TRBJ1-6; D gene: TRBD1; CDR3 length: 15; V gene: TRBV20-1
CDR3 protein: CASSLGQGAGEQYF; CDR3 DNA: TGTGCCAGCAGCCTAGGACAGGGGGCAGGGGAGCAGTACTTC; clone size: many; J gene: TRBJ2-7; D gene: TRBD1; CDR3 length: 14; V gene: TRBV7-8
CDR3 protein: CSARDRGGSSYNSPLHF; CDR3 DNA: TGCAGTGCTAGAGATCGGGGGGGAAGCTCCTATAATTCACCCCTCCACTTT; clone size: few; J gene: TRBJ1-6; D gene: NA; CDR3 length: 17; V gene: TRBV20-1
CDR3 protein: CASSPHSTPEKLFF; CDR3 DNA: TGTGCCAGCAGCCCCCATTCGACACCTGAAAAACTGTTTTTT; clone size: NA; J gene: TRBJ1-4; D gene: NA; CDR3 length: 14; V gene: TRBV7-2
CDR3 protein: CASSPQGAADTQYF; CDR3 DNA: TGCGCCAGCAGCCCGCAGGGGGCGGCGGATACGCAGTATTTT; clone size: NA; J gene: TRBJ2-3; D gene: TRBD1; CDR3 length: 14; V gene: TRBV5-1
CDR3 protein: CASSLKGINNEQFF; CDR3 DNA: TGCGCCAGCAGCTTGAAGGGAATAAACAATGAGCAGTTCTTC; clone size: few; J gene: TRBJ2-1; D gene: NA; CDR3 length: 14; V gene: TRBV5-1